This TCR beta chain was identified during a study of blood T cell repertoires in COVID-19. Libraries were prepared by immunoSEQ multiplex PCR; TCRdb keeps only in-frame clonotypes and omits some of them. The sample gives about 80,000 clones, 82% of which show up once; 21% is in the top ten. Trimming removed 3 bases from V and 2 bases from J; junction bases left unmatched: 3. Germline V gene lookup returns CDR1 KGHSH and CDR2 LQKENI. The CDR3 is 14 residues long. This sequence joins TRBV18 and TRBJ2-5, with TRBD2 identical over 7 bases. The receptor's source is a human donor in a cohort sampled during active COVID-19. The specimen was peripheral blood. CDR3 protein: CASSPNGGQETQYF. The CDR3 coding sequence is TGTGCCAGCTCACCTAACGGGGGGCAAGAGACCCAGTACTTC.